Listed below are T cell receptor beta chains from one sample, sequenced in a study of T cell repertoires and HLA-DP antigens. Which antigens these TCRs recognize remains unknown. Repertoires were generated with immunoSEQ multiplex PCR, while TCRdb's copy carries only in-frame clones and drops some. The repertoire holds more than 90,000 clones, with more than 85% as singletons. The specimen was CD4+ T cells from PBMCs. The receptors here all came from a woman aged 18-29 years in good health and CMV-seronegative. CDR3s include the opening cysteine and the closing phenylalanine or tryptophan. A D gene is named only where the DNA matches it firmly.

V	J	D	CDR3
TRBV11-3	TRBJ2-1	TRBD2	CASSLEGGREEDEQFF
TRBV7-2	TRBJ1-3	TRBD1	CASSFGTASGNTIYF
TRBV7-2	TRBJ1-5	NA	CASSLVGASNQPQHF
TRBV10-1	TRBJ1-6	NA	CASSGRIRSSYNSPLHF
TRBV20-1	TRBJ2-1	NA	CSAVLNEQFF
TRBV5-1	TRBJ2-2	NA	CASSLGPTNTGELFF
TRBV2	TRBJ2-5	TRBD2	CASSVSLAALTQYF
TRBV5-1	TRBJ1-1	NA	CASSLPPMRVGTEAFF
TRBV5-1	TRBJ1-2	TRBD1	CASSDTGTGGYGYTF
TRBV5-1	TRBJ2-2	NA	CASSSDGLAGGELFF
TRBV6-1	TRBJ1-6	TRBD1	CASSASGQGYNSPLHF
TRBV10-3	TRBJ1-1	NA	CAISPTGGGTEAFF
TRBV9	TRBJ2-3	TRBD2	CASSVSGRATDTQYF
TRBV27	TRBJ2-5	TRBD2	CASSRRLAGTPQETQYF
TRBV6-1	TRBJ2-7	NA	CASGSYEQYF
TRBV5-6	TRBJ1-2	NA	CASSTSLQGSFGYTF
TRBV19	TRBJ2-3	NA	CASSTGTSTDTQYF
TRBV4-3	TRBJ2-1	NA	CASSQAHVRTNEQFF
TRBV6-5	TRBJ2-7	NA	CASSYSLGGSYEQYF
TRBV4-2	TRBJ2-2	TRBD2	CASSQAGTSDTGELFF
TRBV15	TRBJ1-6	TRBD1	CATSRGQGRNSPLHF
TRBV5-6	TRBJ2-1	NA	CASSFYRNNEQFF
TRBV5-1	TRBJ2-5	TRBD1	CASSQYRGGQETQYF
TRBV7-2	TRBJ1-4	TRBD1	CASSPWTGGYEKLFF
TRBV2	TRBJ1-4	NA	CASSEQDRNNEKLFF
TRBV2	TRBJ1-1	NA	CASSARQVNMNTEAFF
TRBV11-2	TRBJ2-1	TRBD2	CASSPSPYGGAFYNEQFF
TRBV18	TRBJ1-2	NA	CASSPQTGNYGYTF
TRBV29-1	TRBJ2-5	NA	CSVKGAGETQYF
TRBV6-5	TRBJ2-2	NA	CASSPKAGPSGELFF
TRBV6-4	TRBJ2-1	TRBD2	CASRPSGARGNEQFF
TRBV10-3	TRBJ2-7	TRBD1	CAISDLGTGVYEQYF
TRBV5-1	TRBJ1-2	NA	CASRPGTQGSHGYTF
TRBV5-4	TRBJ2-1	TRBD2	CASSMGLAGVSNEQFF
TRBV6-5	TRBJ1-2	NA	CASSYSSRVGEGYTF
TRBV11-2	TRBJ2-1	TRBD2	CASSEVAGGEQFF
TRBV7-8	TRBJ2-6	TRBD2	CASSLISSGIGSGANVLTF
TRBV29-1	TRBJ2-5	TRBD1	CSVEDRGPGAQYF
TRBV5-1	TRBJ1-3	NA	CASSQSPLSGNTIYF
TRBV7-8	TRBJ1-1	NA	CASNTEPGLGTEAFF
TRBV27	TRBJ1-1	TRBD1	CASRLRGPGTEAFF
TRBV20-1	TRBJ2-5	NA	CSAREETQYF
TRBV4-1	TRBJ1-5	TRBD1	CASSRTGGNQPQHF
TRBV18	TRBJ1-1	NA	CASSLLGPNTEAFF
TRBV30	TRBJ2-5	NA	CAWSVHGETQYF
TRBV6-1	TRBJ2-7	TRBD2	CASRNSGSGDEQYF
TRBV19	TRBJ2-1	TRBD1	CASTPDRGDEQFF
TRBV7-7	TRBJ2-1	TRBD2	CASSLRAGGYNEQFF
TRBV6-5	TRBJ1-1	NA	CASSYRGRTEAFF